This TCR beta chain was captured by sequencing in a study of CD8 T cells in ankylosing spondylitis. Libraries for TCR beta were made by quantitative 5'-RACE with molecular barcodes. Each CDR3 protein gets one entry after TCRdb re-called the 5' RACE reads with MiXCR. The sample gives about 420,000 distinct CDR3 sequences, approximately 20% of which show up once; around 17% is in the top ten. This clonotype was seen a few times. Antigen specificity is unknown. The CDR3 loop spans 16 amino acids. Per the germline V gene, CDR1 is SQVTM and CDR2 is ANQGSEA. V was clipped by 4 bases and J by 1 base, with 19 bases between them. Study-level results: Disease-linked clones reportedly concentrated significantly in matched ankylosing spondylitis synovial fluid. Relatively scarce in peripheral blood, disease-linked clones were CD8+. Characteristic of ankylosing spondylitis blood, it appeared, was a TCR beta motif comprising about 8 highly homologous variants.

The source material was blood, either unsorted or a sorted T cell fraction (not recorded which). The TCR originated in a male donor with ankylosing spondylitis. The chain joins TRBV29-1 to TRBJ1-1, with D perhaps matching TRBD1 (5 bases). The CDR3 DNA reads as TGCAGCGTTGGCCCTGCAGGGTTATTCCAGAACACTGAAGCTTTCTTT. Encoded protein: CSVGPAGLFQNTEAFF.